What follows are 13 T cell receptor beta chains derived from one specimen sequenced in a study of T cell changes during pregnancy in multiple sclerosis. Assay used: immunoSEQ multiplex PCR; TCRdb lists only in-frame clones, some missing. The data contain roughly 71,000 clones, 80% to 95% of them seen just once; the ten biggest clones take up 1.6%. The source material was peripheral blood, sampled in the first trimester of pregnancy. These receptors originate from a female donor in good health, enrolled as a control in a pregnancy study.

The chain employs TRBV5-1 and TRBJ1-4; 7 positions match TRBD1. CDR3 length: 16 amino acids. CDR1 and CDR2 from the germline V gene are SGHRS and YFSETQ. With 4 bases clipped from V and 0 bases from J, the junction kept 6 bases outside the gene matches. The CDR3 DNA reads TGCGCCAGCAGCGCACGAACAGGGGCAACTAATGAAAAACTGTTTTTT. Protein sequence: CASSARTGATNEKLFF.

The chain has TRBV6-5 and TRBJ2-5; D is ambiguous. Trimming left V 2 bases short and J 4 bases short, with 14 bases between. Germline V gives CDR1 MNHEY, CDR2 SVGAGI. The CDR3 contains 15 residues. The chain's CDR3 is CASSYGSRSGETQYF. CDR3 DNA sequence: TGTGCCAGCAGTTACGGCTCCCGATCGGGAGAGACCCAGTACTTC.

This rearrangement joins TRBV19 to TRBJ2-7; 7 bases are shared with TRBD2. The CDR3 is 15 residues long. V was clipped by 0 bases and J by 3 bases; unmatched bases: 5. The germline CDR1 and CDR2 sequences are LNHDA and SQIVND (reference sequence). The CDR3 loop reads CASSIEAGVVYEQYF. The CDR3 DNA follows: TGTGCCAGTAGTATAGAGGCGGGAGTAGTCTACGAGCAGTACTTC. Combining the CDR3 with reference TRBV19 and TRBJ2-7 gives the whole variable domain DGGITQSPKYLFRKEGQNVTLSCEQNLNHDAMYWYRQDPGQGLRLIYYSQIVNDFQKGDIAEGYSVSREKKESFPLTVTSAQKNPTAFYLCASSIEAGVVYEQYFGPGTRLTVT.

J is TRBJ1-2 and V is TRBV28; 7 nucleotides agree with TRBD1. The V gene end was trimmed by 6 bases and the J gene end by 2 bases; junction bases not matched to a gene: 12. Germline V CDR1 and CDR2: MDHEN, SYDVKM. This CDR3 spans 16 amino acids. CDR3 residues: CASSPGTVTKNYGYTF. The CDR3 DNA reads TGTGCCAGCAGCCCCGGGACAGTGACTAAGAACTATGGCTACACCTTC.

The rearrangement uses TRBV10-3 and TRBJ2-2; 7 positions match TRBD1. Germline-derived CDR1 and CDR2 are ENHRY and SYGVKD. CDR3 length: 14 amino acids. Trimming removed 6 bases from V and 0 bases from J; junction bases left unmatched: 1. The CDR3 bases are TGTGCCATCAGCGGGACAGCGAACACCGGGGAGCTGTTTTTT. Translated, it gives CAISGTANTGELFF.

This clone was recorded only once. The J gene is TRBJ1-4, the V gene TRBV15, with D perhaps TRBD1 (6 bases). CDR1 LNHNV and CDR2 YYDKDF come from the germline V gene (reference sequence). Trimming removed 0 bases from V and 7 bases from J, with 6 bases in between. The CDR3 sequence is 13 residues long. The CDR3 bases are TGTGCCACCAGCAGAGACAGGGGTGAAAAACTGTTTTTT. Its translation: CATSRDRGEKLFF.

CDR3 bases: TGTGCCAGCCGAACGGGCCCTGGGAGGACTGAAGCTTTCTTT. Amino acid sequence: CASRTGPGRTEAFF. The chain couples TRBV6-6 to TRBJ1-1; unclear D gene. In germline, CDR1 is MNHNY, CDR2 SVGAGI (reference sequence). V lost 8 bases to trimming and J lost 5 bases, with 18 bases between them. The CDR3 length is 14 residues.

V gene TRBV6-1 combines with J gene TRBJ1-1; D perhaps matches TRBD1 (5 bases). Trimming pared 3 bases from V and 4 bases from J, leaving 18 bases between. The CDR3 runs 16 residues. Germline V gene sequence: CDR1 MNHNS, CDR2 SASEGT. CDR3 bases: TGTGCCAGCAGTGATCAGGGATTGGTTTGGGGCACTGAAGCTTTCTTT. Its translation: CASSDQGLVWGTEAFF.

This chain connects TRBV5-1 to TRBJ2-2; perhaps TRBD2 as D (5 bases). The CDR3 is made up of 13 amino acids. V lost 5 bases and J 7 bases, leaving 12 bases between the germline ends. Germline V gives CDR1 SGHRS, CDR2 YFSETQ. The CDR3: CASSRAADGELFF. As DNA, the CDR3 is TGCGCCAGCAGTCGAGCGGCTGACGGGGAGCTGTTTTTT.

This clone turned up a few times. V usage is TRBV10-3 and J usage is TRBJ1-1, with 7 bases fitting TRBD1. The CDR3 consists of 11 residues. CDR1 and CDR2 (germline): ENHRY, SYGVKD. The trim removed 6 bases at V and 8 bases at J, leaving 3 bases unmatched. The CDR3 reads CAISRGTEAFF. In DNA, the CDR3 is TGTGCCATCAGCAGGGGGACAGAAGCTTTCTTT.

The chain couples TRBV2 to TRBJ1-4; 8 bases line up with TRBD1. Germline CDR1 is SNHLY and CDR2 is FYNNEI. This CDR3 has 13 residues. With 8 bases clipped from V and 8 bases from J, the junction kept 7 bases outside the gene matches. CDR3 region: CASGGTGGEKLFF. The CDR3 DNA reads TGTGCCAGCGGGGGAACAGGGGGGGAAAAACTGTTTTTT.

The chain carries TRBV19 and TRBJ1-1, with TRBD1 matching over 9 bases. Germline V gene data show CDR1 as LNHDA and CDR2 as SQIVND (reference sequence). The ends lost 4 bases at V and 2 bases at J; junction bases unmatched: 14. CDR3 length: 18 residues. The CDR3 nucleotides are TGTGCCAGTAGTAGTCTCGTCCGGACAGGGGTGGATAACACTGAAGCTTTCTTT. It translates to CASSSLVRTGVDNTEAFF.

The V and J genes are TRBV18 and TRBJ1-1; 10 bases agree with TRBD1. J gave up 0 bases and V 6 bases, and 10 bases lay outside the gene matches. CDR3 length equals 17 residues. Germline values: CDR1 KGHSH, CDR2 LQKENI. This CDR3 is CASSQRQGAALNTEAFF. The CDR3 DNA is TGTGCCAGCTCCCAGAGACAGGGGGCTGCTTTGAACACTGAAGCTTTCTTT.